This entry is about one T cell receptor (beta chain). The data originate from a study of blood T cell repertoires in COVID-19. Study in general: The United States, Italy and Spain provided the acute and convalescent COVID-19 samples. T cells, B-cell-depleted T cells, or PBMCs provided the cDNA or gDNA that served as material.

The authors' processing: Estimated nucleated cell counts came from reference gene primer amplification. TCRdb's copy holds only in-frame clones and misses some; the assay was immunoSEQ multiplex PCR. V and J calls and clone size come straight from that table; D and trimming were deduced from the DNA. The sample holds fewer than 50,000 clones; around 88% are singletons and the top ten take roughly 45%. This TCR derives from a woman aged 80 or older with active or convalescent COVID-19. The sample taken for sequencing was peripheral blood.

This CDR3 is CAIRAGQLPTDTQYF. For the CDR3, the DNA is TGTGCCATCAGGGCTGGACAGCTCCCCACAGATACGCAGTATTTT. J is TRBJ2-3 and V is TRBV10-3, with D possibly being TRBD1 (6 bases). V gave up 6 bases and J gave up 2 bases, with 15 bases separating them. Germline lookup yields CDR1 ENHRY and CDR2 SYGVKD. This CDR3 has 15 amino acids.